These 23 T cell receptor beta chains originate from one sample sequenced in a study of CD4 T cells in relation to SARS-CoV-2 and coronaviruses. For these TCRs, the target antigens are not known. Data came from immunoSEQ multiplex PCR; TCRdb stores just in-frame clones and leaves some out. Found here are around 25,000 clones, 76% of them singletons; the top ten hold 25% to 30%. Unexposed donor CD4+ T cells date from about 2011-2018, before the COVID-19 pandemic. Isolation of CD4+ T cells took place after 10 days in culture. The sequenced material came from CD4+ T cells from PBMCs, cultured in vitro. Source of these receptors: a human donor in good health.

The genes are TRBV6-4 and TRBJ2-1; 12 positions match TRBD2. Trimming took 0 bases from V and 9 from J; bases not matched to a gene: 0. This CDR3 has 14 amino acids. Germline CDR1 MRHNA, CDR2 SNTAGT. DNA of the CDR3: TGTGCCAGCAGTGACTCGACTAGCGGGAGTGAGCAGTTCTTC. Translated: CASSDSTSGSEQFF.

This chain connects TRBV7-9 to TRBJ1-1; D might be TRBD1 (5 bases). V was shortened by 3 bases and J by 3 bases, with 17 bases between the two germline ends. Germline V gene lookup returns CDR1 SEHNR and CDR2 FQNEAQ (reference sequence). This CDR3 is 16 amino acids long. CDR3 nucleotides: TGTGCCAGCAGCTTGGGTAGGGGCGCGATCGACACTGAAGCTTTCTTT. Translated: CASSLGRGAIDTEAFF.

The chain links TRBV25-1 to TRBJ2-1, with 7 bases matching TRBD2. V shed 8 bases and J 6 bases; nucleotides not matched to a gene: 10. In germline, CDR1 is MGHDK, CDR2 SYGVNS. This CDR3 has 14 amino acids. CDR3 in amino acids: CASSALLAINEQFF. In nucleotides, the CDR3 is TGTGCCAGCTCGGCGCTACTAGCGATCAATGAGCAGTTCTTC.

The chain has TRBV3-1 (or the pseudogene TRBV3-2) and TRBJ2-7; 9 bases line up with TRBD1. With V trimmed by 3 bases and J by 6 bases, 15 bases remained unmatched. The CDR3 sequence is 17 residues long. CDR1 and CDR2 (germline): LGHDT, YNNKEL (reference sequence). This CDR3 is CASSHPGQGISAAEQYF. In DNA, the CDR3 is TGTGCCAGCAGCCATCCCGGACAGGGGATATCGGCGGCCGAGCAGTACTTC.

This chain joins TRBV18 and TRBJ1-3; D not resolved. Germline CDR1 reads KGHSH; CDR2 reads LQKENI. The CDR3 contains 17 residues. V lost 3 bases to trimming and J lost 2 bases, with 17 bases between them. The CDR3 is CASSPTATPRAGNTIYF. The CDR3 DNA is TGTGCCAGCTCACCTACAGCCACGCCGCGGGCTGGAAACACCATATATTTT.

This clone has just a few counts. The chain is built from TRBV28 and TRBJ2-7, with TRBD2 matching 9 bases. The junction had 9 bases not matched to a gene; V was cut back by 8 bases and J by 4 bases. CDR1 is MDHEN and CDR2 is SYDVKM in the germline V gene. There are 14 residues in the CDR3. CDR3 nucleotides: TGTGCCAGCGCCCCAGCGGGAGGCCGGTACGAGCAGTACTTC. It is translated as CASAPAGGRYEQYF.

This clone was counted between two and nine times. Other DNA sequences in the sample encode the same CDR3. CDR3 bases: TGTGCCAGCAGCCAACCAACAGGGGGCTATGGCTACACCTTC. Translating gives CASSQPTGGYGYTF. The chain links TRBV3-1 (or the pseudogene TRBV3-2) to TRBJ1-2; TRBD1 matches 8 bases. The V segment lost 2 bases and the J segment 4 bases; nucleotides outside the gene matches: 3. The CDR3 contains 14 residues. Germline assignment: CDR1 LGHDT and CDR2 YNNKEL (reference sequence).

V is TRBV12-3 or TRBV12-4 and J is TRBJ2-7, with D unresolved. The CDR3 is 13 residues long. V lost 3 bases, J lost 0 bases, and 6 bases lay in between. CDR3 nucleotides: TGTGCCAGCAGTTTTTTAGTCTCCTACGAGCAGTACTTC. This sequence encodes CASSFLVSYEQYF.

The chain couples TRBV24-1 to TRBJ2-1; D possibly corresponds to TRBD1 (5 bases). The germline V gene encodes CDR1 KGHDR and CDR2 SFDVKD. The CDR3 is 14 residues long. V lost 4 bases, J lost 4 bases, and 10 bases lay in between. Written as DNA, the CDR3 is TGTGCCACCAGTGAGGCTCGACAGTACAATGAGCAGTTCTTC. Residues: CATSEARQYNEQFF.

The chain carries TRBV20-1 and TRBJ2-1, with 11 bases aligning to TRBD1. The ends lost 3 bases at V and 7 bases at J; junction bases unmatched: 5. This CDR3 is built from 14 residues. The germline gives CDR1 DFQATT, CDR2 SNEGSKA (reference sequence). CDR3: CSASRDRGSNEQFF. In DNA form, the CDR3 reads TGCAGTGCTAGTCGGGACAGGGGGTCAAATGAGCAGTTCTTC.

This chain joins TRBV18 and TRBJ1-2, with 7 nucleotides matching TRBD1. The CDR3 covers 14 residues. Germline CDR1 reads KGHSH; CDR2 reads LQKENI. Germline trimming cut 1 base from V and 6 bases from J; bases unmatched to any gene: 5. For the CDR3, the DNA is TGTGCCAGCTCACCACGCCAGGGGGAGAATGGCTACACCTTC. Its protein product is CASSPRQGENGYTF.

The CDR3 here is CASRLREGQQETQYF. DNA of the CDR3: TGTGCCAGCAGACTCCGGGAGGGGCAACAAGAGACCCAGTACTTC. V and J are TRBV28 and TRBJ2-5; TRBD2 matches 8 bases. V shed 6 bases and J 2 bases; nucleotides not matched to a gene: 8. This CDR3 contains 15 residues. Germline CDR1 and CDR2: MDHEN and SYDVKM.

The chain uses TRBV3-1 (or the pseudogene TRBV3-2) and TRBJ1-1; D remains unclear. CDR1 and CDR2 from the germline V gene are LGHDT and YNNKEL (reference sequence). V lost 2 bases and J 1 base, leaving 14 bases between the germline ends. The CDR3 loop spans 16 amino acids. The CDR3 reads CASSQPLTGGNTEAFF. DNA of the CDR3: TGTGCCAGCAGCCAACCCCTTACGGGAGGGAACACTGAAGCTTTCTTT.

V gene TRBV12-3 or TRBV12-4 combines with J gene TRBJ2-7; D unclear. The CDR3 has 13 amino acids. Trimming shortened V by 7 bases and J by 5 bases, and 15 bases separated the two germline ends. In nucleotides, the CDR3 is TGTGCCAGCACCCCTTCGTTTTCCGACGAGCAGTACTTC. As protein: CASTPSFSDEQYF.

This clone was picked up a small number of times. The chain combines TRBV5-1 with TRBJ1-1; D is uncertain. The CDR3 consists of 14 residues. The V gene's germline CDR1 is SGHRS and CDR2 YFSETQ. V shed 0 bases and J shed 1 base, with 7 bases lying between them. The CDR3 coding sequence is TGCGCCAGCAGCTTGGTGGCGGGGAACACTGAAGCTTTCTTT. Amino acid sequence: CASSLVAGNTEAFF.

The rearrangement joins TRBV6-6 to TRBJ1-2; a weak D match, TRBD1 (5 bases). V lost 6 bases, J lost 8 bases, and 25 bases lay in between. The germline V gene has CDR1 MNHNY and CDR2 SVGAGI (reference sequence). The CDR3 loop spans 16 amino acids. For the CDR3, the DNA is TGTGCCAGCAGCTCTCTCGGGCAGGGCGTCCGATTGGGCTACACCTTC. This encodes CASSSLGQGVRLGYTF.

CDR3 amino acids: CASSLAGQGARYEQYF. Written as DNA, the CDR3 is TGTGCCAGCAGCTTGGCCGGACAGGGGGCTAGGTACGAGCAGTACTTC. V and J are TRBV11-2 and TRBJ2-7; the match to TRBD1 covers 11 bases. V trimming: 3 bases; J trimming: 4 bases; junction bases outside the gene matches: 8. The germline CDR1 and CDR2 sequences are SGHAT and FQNNGV. The CDR3 extends over 16 amino acids.

CDR3 in DNA: TGTGCCAGCAGCCTACGCAGTCGTAGCTCTGGAAACACCATATATTTT. Residues: CASSLRSRSSGNTIYF. The chain carries TRBV9 and TRBJ1-3; D remains unclear. V lost 4 bases to trimming and J lost 0 bases, with 14 bases between them. Germline CDR1 SGDLS, CDR2 YYNGEE. There are 16 residues in the CDR3. Using reference TRBV9 and TRBJ1-3 for the parts outside the CDR3, the full variable domain is DSGVTQTPKHLITATGQRVTLRCSPRSGDLSVYWYQQSLDQGLQFLIQYYNGEERAKGNILERFSAQQFPDLHSELNLSSLELGDSALYFCASSLRSRSSGNTIYFGEGSWLTVV.

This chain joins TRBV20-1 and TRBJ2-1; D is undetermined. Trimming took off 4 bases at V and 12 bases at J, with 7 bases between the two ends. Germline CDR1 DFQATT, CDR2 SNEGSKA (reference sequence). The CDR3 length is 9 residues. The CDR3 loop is CSAKAGQFF. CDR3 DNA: TGCAGTGCTAAGGCCGGGCAGTTCTTC.

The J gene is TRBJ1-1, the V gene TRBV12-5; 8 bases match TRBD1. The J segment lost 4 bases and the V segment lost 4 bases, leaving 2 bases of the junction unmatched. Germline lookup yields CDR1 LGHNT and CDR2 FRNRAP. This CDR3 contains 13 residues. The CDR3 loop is CASGSTGVTEAFF. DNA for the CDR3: TGTGCTAGTGGTTCGACAGGGGTCACTGAAGCTTTCTTT.

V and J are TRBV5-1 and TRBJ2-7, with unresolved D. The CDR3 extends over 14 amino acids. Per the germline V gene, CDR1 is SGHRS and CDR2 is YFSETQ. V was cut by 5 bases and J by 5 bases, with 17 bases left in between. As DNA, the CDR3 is TGCGCCAGCAGTGGTCGGCTGGGTCAACACGAGCAGTACTTC. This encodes CASSGRLGQHEQYF.

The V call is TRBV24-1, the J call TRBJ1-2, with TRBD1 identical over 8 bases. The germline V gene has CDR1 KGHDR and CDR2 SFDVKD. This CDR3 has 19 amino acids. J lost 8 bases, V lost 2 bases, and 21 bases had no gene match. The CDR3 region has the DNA TGTGCCACCAGTGATTCGAGAATTCCCGGGCAGGGGGCTTTTCTAGGCTACACCTTC. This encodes CATSDSRIPGQGAFLGYTF.

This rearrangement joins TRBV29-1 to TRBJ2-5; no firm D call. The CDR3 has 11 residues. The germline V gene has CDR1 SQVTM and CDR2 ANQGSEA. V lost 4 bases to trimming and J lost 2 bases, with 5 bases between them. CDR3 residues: CSVARQETQYF. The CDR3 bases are TGCAGCGTTGCCAGACAAGAGACCCAGTACTTC.